Sequencing of this T cell receptor beta chain was carried out in a study of blood T cells in healthy people across ages. In this sample, this clonotype turned up many times. Using a J-beta primer mix together with a sample-barcoded 5' primer, a second PCR was run for roughly 6 to 11 cycles. Tagging of each cDNA molecule was performed by a template-switch adaptor with 12 random nucleotides. TCRdb reprocessed the 5' RACE reads via MiXCR and lists one record per CDR3 protein. The sample yields about 780,000 distinct CDR3 sequences, 46% seen once. Each donor supplied ten milliliters of peripheral blood. In germline, CDR1 is SQVTM, CDR2 ANQGSEA. The CDR3 contains 16 residues. Trimming removed 0 bases from V and 8 bases from J; junction bases left unmatched: 11.

Sequencing used blood. The clonotype originates from a man aged 80 or over in good health. V gene TRBV29-1 combines with J gene TRBJ2-1, with 9 bases identical to TRBD2. CDR3 protein: CSVEDVGSGSKDEQFF. The DNA of the CDR3 is TGCAGCGTTGAAGATGTTGGTAGCGGGAGTAAAGATGAGCAGTTCTTC.